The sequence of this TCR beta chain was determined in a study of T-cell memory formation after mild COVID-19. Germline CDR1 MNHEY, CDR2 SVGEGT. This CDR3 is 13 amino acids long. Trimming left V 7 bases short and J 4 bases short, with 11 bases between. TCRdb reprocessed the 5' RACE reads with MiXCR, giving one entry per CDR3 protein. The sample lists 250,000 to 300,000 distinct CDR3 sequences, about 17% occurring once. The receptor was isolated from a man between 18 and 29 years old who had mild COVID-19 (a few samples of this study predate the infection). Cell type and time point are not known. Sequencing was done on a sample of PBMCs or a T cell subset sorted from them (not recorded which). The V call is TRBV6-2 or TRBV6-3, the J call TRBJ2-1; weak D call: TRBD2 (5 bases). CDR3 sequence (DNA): TGTGCCAGCAACATCGGGGTTTACAATGAGCAGTTCTTC. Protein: CASNIGVYNEQFF.